These 10 T cell receptor beta chains originate from one sample sequenced in a study of cytomegalovirus exposure and HLA in healthy donors. In the PCR, 60 Vbeta and 13 Jbeta primers were used. Here immunoSEQ multiplex PCR was the method, and the copy in TCRdb shows in-frame clones only, minus some. The data show about 160,000 clones, roughly 85% seen once. The sample consisted of PBMCs. Every receptor here comes from a man between 18 and 35 years old in good health and CMV-seropositive.

The CDR3 is CASSLVTTSGANVLTF. The CDR3 DNA is TGTGCCAGCAGTTTGGTGACTACCTCTGGGGCCAACGTCCTGACTTTC. The chain couples TRBV27 to TRBJ2-6; a possible D gene is TRBD2 (5 bases). Deletions cut 3 bases from V and 0 bases from J, with 9 bases between. Looked up from germline, CDR1 is MNHEY and CDR2 is SMNVEV (reference sequence). The CDR3 has 16 residues.

This rearrangement joins TRBV29-1 to TRBJ2-3; unclear D gene. V gave up 0 bases and J gave up 2 bases, with 12 bases separating them. Germline CDR1 reads SQVTM; CDR2 reads ANQGSEA. There are 15 residues in the CDR3. CDR3 sequence reads: CSVEEGPEFTDTQYF. The CDR3 coding sequence is TGCAGCGTTGAAGAAGGTCCGGAGTTCACAGATACGCAGTATTTT.

The rearrangement uses TRBV19 and TRBJ2-1, with TRBD2 matching over 10 bases. The ends lost 10 bases at V and 8 bases at J; junction bases unmatched: 17. The CDR3 covers 16 residues. In germline, CDR1 is LNHDA, CDR2 SQIVND (reference sequence). The CDR3: CATTLAAGGPMDEQFF. CDR3 bases: TGTGCCACTACCTTGGCAGCGGGAGGGCCAATGGATGAGCAGTTCTTC.

This clone was seen a few times. The V and J genes are TRBV10-2 and TRBJ1-1, with a weak D call TRBD1 (6 bases). The CDR3 covers 15 residues. Per germline, CDR1 WSHSY and CDR2 SAAADI. The V and J ends lost 2 bases and 1 base respectively, with 11 bases between them. The CDR3 sequence is CASSEGLQGNTEAFF. CDR3 coding DNA: TGCGCCAGCAGTGAGGGGTTACAGGGGAACACTGAAGCTTTCTTT.

The V and J genes are TRBV5-1 and TRBJ1-6; 9 nucleotides match TRBD1. CDR3 length: 14 residues. Germline assignment: CDR1 SGHRS and CDR2 YFSETQ. The junction had 3 bases not matched to a gene; V was cut back by 5 bases and J by 6 bases. In DNA form, the CDR3 reads TGCGCCAGCAGGGCGGGACAGGGTAATTCACCCCTCCACTTT. Its translation: CASRAGQGNSPLHF.

This sequence joins TRBV27 and TRBJ2-7, with D possibly TRBD1 on 6 matching bases. Germline V gene data show CDR1 as MNHEY and CDR2 as SMNVEV (reference sequence). CDR3 length: 15 residues. Trimming stripped 3 bases from V and 7 bases from J, with 19 bases between. The CDR3 reads CASSFGGSLPGEQYF. CDR3 DNA: TGTGCCAGCAGTTTTGGGGGCAGCCTCCCAGGAGAGCAGTACTTC.

The chain carries TRBV5-1 and TRBJ1-1; the match to TRBD1 covers 8 bases. The CDR3 spans 17 residues. V lost 4 bases, J lost 4 bases, and 15 bases stayed unmatched. Germline CDR1 SGHRS, CDR2 YFSETQ. The CDR3 DNA reads TGCGCCAGCAGCCTGAGCCAGGGGGCCCAATATCCCACTGAAGCTTTCTTT. Translating gives CASSLSQGAQYPTEAFF.

The rearrangement links TRBV4-1 to TRBJ1-6, with TRBD1 matching over 9 bases. Germline V lookup: CDR1 MGHRA, CDR2 YSYEKL. V shed 3 bases and J 5 bases; nucleotides not matched to a gene: 2. The CDR3 totals 15 residues. CDR3 nucleotides: TGCGCCAGCAGCCAGGACAGGGGAGATAATTCACCCCTCCACTTT. Residues: CASSQDRGDNSPLHF.

The sample holds one count of this clone. The genes are TRBV19 and TRBJ2-3; 8 nucleotides match TRBD1. The CDR3 runs to 15 residues. Germline values: CDR1 LNHDA, CDR2 SQIVND (reference sequence). After removal of 3 bases from V and 4 bases from J, the junction contained 6 bases not matched to a gene. CDR3 nucleotides: TGTGCCAGTAGTATCAGGGGGCTTACGGCAGATACGCAGTATTTT. Amino acids: CASSIRGLTADTQYF.

J is TRBJ2-7 and V is TRBV7-8; 8 positions agree with TRBD2. This CDR3 is built from 14 residues. V lost 6 bases to trimming and J lost 3 bases; unmatched junction nucleotides: 7. Germline CDR1 SGHVS, CDR2 FQNEAQ. CDR3 sequence (DNA): TGTGCCAGCAGTCCCTTAGCGGGGAACTACGAGCAGTACTTC. It translates to CASSPLAGNYEQYF.